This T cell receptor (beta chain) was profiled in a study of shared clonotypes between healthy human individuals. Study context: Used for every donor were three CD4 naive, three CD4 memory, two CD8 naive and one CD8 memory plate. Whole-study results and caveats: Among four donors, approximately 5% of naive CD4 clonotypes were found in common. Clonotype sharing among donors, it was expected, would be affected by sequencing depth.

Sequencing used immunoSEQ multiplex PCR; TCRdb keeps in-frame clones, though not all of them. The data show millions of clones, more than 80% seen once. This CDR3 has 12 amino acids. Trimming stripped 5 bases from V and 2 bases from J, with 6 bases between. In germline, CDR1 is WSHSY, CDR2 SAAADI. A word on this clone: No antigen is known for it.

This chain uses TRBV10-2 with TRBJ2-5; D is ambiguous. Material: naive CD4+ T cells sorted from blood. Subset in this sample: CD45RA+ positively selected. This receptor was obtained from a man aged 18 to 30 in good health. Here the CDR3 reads CASSPQQETQYF. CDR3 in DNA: TGCGCCAGCAGTCCCCAGCAAGAGACCCAGTACTTC.